The present TCR beta chain was sequenced within a study of T cell responses to AZD1222 COVID-19 vaccine. Germline CDR1 reads SNHLY; CDR2 reads FYNNEI. V shed 2 bases, J shed 4 bases, and the junction held 11 bases outside the gene matches. The length of the CDR3 is 18 residues. Produced via immunoSEQ multiplex PCR; TCRdb's table is partial and in-frame only. The repertoire holds approximately 180,000 clones, with roughly nine tenths as singletons. The chain couples TRBV2 to TRBJ2-3; 11 bases match TRBD2. Source: peripheral blood, taken on day 0 of AZD1222 vaccination. The sequence derives from an adult in good health. The CDR3 loop is CASSERGGASGGPDTQYF. DNA for the CDR3: TGTGCCAGCAGTGAAAGGGGTGGGGCTAGCGGGGGGCCAGATACGCAGTATTTT.